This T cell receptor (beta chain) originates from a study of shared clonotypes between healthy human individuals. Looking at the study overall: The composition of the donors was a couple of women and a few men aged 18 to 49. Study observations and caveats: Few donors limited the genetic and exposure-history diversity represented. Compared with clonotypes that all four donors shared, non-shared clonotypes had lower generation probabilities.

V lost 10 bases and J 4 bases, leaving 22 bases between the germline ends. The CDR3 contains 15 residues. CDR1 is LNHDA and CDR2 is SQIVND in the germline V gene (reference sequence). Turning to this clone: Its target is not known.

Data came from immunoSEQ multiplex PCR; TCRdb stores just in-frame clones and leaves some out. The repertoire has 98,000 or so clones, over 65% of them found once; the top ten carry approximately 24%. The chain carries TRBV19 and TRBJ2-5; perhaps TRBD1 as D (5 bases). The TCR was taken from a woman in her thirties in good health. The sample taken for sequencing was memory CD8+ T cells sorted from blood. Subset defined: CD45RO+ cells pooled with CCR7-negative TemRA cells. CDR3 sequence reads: CATQSGRSRGETQYF. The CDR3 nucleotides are TGTGCCACGCAGTCGGGTAGATCAAGGGGAGAGACCCAGTACTTC.